This T cell receptor beta chain comes out of a study of blood T cell repertoires in COVID-19. The CDR3 extends over 17 amino acids. Deletions cut 7 bases from V and 6 bases from J, with 27 bases between. Germline CDR1 MDHEN, CDR2 SYDVKM. TCRdb keeps only in-frame clones here, not all; method: immunoSEQ multiplex PCR. The table lists around 250,000 clones, approximately 83% of them singletons. Each participant's cohort was designated according to participant-reported clinical history. Sequencing was done on a sample of PBMCs or T cells enriched from blood (not recorded which). The V and J genes are TRBV28 and TRBJ1-1, with D perhaps TRBD1 (6 bases). This clonotype originated in a woman between 45 and 60 years old who had recovered from COVID-19. Here the CDR3 DNA reads TGTGCCAGCACATTAGGGAGGGGGGGGTTTCGTAAAGCTGAAGCTTTCTTT. This sequence encodes CASTLGRGGFRKAEAFF.